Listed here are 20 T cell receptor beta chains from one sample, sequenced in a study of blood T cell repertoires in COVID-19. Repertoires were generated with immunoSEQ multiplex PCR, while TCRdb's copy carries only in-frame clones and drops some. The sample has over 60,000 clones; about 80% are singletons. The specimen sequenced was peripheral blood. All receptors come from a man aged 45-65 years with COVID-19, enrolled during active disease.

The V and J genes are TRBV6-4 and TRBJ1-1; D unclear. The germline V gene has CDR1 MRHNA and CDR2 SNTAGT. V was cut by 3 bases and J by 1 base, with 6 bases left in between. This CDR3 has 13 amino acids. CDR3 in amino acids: CASSEQKNTEAFF. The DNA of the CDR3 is TGTGCCAGCAGTGAACAGAAGAACACTGAAGCTTTCTTT.

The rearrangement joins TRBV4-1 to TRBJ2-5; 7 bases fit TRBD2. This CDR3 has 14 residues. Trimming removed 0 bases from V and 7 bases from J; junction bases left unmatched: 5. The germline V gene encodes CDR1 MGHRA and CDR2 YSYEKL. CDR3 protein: CASSQEPGGGTQYF. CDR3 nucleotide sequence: TGCGCCAGCAGCCAAGAACCGGGGGGTGGGACCCAGTACTTC.

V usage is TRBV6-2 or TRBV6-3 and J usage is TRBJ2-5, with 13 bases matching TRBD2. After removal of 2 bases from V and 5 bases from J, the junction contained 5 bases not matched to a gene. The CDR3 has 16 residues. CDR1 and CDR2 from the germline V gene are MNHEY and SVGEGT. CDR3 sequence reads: CASSYPTSGGAETQYF. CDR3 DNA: TGTGCCAGCAGTTACCCTACTAGCGGGGGGGCGGAGACCCAGTACTTC.

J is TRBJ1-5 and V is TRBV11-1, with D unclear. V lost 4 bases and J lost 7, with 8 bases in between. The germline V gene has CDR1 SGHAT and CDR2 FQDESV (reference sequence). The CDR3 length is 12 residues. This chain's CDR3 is CASSCPRQPQHF. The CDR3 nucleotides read TGTGCCAGCAGCTGCCCCAGACAGCCCCAGCATTTT.

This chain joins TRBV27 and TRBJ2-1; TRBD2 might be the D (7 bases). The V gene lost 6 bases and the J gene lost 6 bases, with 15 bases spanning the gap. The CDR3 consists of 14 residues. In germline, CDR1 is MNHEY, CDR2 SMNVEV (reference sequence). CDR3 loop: CASRPGGPGNEQFF. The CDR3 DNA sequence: TGTGCCAGCAGGCCCGGGGGGCCGGGCAATGAGCAGTTCTTC.

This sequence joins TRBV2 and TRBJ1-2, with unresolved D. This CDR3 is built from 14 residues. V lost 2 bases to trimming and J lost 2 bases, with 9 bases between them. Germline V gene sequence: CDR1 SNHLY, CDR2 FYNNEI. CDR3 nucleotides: TGTGCCAGCAGTGAACTCTCAGTAAACTATGGCTACACCTTC. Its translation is CASSELSVNYGYTF.

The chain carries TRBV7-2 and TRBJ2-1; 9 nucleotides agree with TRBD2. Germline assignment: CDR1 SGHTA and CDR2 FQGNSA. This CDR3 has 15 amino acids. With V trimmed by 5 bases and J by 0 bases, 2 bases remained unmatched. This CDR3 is CASSGGGASYNEQFF. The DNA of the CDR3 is TGTGCCAGCAGCGGCGGGGGGGCCTCCTACAATGAGCAGTTCTTC.

The CDR3 DNA is TGTGCCTCCCGGACAGGGGGCCAGCCTAATGAAAAACTGTTTTTT. Translating gives CASRTGGQPNEKLFF. This chain joins TRBV30 and TRBJ1-4; 11 bases agree with TRBD1. The CDR3 runs 15 residues. The V gene's germline CDR1 is GTSNPN and CDR2 SVGIG (reference sequence). The trim removed 7 bases at V and 3 bases at J, leaving 7 bases unmatched. Together with reference TRBV30 and TRBJ1-4, the CDR3 gives the full variable domain: SQTIHQWPATLVQPVGSPLSLECTVEGTSNPNLYWYRQAAGRGLQLLFYSVGIGQISSEVPQNLSASRPQDRQFILSSKKLLLSDSGFYLCASRTGGQPNEKLFFGSGTQLSVL.

The CDR3 spells CASSTSWGQGRYEQYF. The CDR3 region has the DNA TGTGCCAGCAGTACGTCCTGGGGCCAGGGAAGATACGAGCAGTACTTC. V and J are TRBV5-6 and TRBJ2-7, with D possibly TRBD1 on 5 matching bases. Germline-derived CDR1 and CDR2 are SGHDT and YYEEEE. Trimming removed 5 bases at V and 4 bases at J, with 22 bases between. CDR3 length equals 16 residues.

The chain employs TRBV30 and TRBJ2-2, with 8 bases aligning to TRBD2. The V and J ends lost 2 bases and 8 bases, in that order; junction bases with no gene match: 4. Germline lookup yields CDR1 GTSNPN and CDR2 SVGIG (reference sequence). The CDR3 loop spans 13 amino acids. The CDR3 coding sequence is TGTGCCTGGAGTACTAGCGGCCCAGGGGAGCTGTTTTTT. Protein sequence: CAWSTSGPGELFF.

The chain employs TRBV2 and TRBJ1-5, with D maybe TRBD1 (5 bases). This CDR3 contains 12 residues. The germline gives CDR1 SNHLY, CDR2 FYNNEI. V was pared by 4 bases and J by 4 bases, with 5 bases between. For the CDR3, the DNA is TGTGCCAGCAGTGGACAGAATCAGCCCCAGCATTTT. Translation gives CASSGQNQPQHF.

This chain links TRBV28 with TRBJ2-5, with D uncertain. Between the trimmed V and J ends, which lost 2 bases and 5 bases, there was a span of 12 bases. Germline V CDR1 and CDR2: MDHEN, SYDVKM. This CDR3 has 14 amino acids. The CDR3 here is CASSLPQSEETQYF. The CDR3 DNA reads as TGTGCCAGCAGTTTACCTCAAAGTGAGGAGACCCAGTACTTC. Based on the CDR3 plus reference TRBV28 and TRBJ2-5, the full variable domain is DVKVTQSSRYLVKRTGEKVFLECVQDMDHENMFWYRQDPGLGLRLIYFSYDVKMKEKGDIPEGYSVSREKKERFSLILESASTNQTSMYLCASSLPQSEETQYFGPGTRLLVL.

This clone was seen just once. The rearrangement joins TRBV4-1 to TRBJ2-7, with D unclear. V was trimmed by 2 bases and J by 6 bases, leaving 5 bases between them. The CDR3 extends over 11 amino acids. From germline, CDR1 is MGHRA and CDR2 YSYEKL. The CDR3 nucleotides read TGCGCCAGCAGCCAATGGCCCGAGCAGTACTTC. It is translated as CASSQWPEQYF.

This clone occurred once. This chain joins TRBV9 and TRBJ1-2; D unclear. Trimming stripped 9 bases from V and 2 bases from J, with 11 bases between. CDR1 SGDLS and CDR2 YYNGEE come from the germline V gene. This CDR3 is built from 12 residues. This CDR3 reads CATSPANYGYTF. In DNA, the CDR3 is TGTGCCACCTCCCCAGCGAACTATGGCTACACCTTC.

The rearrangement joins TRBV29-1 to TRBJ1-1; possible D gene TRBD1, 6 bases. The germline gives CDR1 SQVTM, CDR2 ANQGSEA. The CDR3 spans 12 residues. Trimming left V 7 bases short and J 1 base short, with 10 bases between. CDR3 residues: CSGGGKNTEAFF. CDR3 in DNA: TGCAGCGGGGGGGGCAAGAACACTGAAGCTTTCTTT.

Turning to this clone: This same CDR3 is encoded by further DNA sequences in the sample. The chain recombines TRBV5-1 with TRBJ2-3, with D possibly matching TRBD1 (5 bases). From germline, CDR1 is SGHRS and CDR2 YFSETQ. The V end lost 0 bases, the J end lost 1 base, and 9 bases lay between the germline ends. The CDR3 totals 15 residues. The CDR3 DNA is TGCGCCAGCAGCTTGGGGGGCGAAGGCACAGATACGCAGTATTTT. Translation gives CASSLGGEGTDTQYF.

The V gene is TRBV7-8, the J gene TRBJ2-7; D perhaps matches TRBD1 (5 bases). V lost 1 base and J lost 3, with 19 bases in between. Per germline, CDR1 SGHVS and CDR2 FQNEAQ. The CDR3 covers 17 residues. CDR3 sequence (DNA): TGTGCCAGCAGCTTAGGAGGCACCTGGGGCACAGACTACGAGCAGTACTTC. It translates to CASSLGGTWGTDYEQYF.

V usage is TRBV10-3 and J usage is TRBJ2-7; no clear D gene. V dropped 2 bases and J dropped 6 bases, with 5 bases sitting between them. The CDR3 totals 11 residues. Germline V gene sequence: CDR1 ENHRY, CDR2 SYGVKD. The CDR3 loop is CAISETREQYF. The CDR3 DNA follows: TGTGCCATCAGTGAGACTCGCGAGCAGTACTTC.

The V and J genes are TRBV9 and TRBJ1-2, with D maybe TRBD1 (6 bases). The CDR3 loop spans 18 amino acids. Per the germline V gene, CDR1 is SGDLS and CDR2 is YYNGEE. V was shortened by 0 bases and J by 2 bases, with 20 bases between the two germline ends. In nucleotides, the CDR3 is TGTGCCAGCAGCGTAGGGTTAGGGGGGGGAGCTCTAAACTATGGCTACACCTTC. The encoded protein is CASSVGLGGGALNYGYTF. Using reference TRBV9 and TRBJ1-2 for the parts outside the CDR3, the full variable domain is DSGVTQTPKHLITATGQRVTLRCSPRSGDLSVYWYQQSLDQGLQFLIQYYNGEERAKGNILERFSAQQFPDLHSELNLSSLELGDSALYFCASSVGLGGGALNYGYTFGSGTRLTVV.

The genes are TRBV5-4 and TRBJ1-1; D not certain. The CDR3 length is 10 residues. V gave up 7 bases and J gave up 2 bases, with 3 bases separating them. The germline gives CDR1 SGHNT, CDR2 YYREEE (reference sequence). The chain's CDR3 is CASGNTEAFF. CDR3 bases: TGTGCCAGCGGCAACACTGAAGCTTTCTTT.